Listed here is a single T cell receptor (beta chain). What it binds is not known. TCRdb keeps only in-frame clones here, not all; method: immunoSEQ multiplex PCR. The repertoire holds some 4,400 clones, with 61% as singletons. The sample originates from a study of early stage breast cancer tumors. General study findings and limits: Compared with adjacent normal breast tissue, tumors showed around 2.7-fold greater T cell density and higher clonality. Enriched TCRB sequences shared across patients were mostly commonly generated sequences.

The TCR sequence derives from a person between 50 and 60 years old with breast cancer. Sequencing was carried out using breast tumor tissue.

The CDR3 loop reads CASSYSGTAFF. Written as DNA, the CDR3 is TGTGCCAGCAGTTACTCTGGGACAGCTTTCTTT. The V and J genes are TRBV6-5 and TRBJ1-1, with D maybe TRBD1 (5 bases). The germline V gene encodes CDR1 MNHEY and CDR2 SVGAGI. Between the trimmed V and J ends, which lost 0 bases and 10 bases, there was a span of 6 bases. The CDR3 spans 11 residues.